The rows below give T cell receptor beta chains drawn from one sample of a study of cytomegalovirus exposure and HLA in healthy donors. Clones were sequenced by immunoSEQ multiplex PCR, and TCRdb holds only the in-frame ones, with some missing. The table includes some 120,000 clones, over 60% detected once. The sample consisted of PBMCs. Source of these receptors: a human donor in good health. Each CDR3 is given with its conserved first and last residue. A D gene is named only where the DNA matches it firmly. Only some rows state a clone size, as once, few, many or a class for expanded clones.

size: once; V: TRBV2; J: TRBJ1-1; D: TRBD1; length: 15; DNA: TGTGCCAGCAAGTGGGAAGCCGGGACAGACACTGAAGCTTTCTTT; CDR3: CASKWEAGTDTEAFF
size: few; V: TRBV5-4; J: TRBJ1-5; D: TRBD1; length: 19; DNA: TGTGCCAGCAGCCGGAAAAACCGGGACAGGCCTTATAGCAATCAGCCCCAGCATTTT; CDR3: CASSRKNRDRPYSNQPQHF
size: few; V: TRBV4-1; J: TRBJ2-2; D: NA; length: 13; DNA: TGCGCCAGCAGCCCGGGGAACACCGGGGAGCTGTTTTTT; CDR3: CASSPGNTGELFF
size: NA; V: TRBV2; J: TRBJ2-7; D: NA; length: 13; DNA: TGTGCCAGCAGTGAACCCTTTAGATACGAGCAGTACTTC; CDR3: CASSEPFRYEQYF
size: NA; V: TRBV28; J: TRBJ1-4; D: NA; length: 15; DNA: TGTGCCAGCAGTTTTCCGAGGGCGGCGGATGAAAAACTGTTTTTT; CDR3: CASSFPRAADEKLFF
size: NA; V: TRBV7-7; J: TRBJ2-5; D: TRBD1; length: 13; DNA: TGTGCCAGCAGTCGACCGGGACAGGAGACCCAGTACTTC; CDR3: CASSRPGQETQYF
size: NA; V: TRBV7-9; J: TRBJ2-3; D: NA; length: 12; DNA: TGTGCCAGCAGCCACGGGGCAGATACGCAGTATTTT; CDR3: CASSHGADTQYF
size: NA; V: TRBV5-4; J: TRBJ2-7; D: TRBD2; length: 12; DNA: TGTGCCAGCAGCACGACTAGCGGGGAGCAGTACTTC; CDR3: CASSTTSGEQYF
size: NA; V: TRBV2; J: TRBJ1-5; D: NA; length: 14; DNA: TGTGCCAGCCACAGGGAGGGGGGCTCCAGGCCCCAGCATTTT; CDR3: CASHREGGSRPQHF
size: NA; V: TRBV7-8; J: TRBJ2-5; D: TRBD1; length: 15; DNA: TGTGCCAGCAGTATCACCGGGACAGGGGGGGACGGGCAGTACTTC; CDR3: CASSITGTGGDGQYF
size: once; V: TRBV11-2; J: TRBJ2-7; D: TRBD1; length: 15; DNA: TGTGCCAGCAGCTTCACACAGGGGCGTTCCTACGAGCAGTACTTC; CDR3: CASSFTQGRSYEQYF
size: NA; V: TRBV10-2; J: TRBJ2-1; D: NA; length: 16; DNA: TGCGCCAGCAGGGACTTGGGTAGTCCCCCTTACAATGAGCAGTTCTTC; CDR3: CASRDLGSPPYNEQFF
size: NA; V: TRBV7-9; J: TRBJ2-3; D: TRBD2; length: 13; DNA: TGTGCCAGCACTAGCGGGGTCACAGATACGCAGTATTTT; CDR3: CASTSGVTDTQYF